A single sample gave rise to the 14 T cell receptor beta chains below, sequenced in a study of shared clonotypes between healthy human individuals. Sequencing used immunoSEQ multiplex PCR; TCRdb keeps in-frame clones, though not all of them. The data contain under 650,000 clones, 90% to 97% of them singletons. The sample taken for sequencing was naive CD4+ T cells sorted from blood. Described subset: CD45RA+ positively selected. The source of these receptors is a woman younger than 45 in good health.

This chain joins TRBV10-3 and TRBJ2-7; no clear D. With 0 bases removed from V and 7 bases from J, the gap between germline ends came to 13 bases. The germline gives CDR1 ENHRY, CDR2 SYGVKD. The CDR3 runs 14 residues. CDR3 protein: CAISESTQPFEQYF. The CDR3, as DNA: TGTGCCATCAGTGAGTCGACACAACCTTTTGAGCAGTACTTC.

This chain uses TRBV9 with TRBJ2-3; D not resolved. V was cut by 4 bases and J by 3 bases, with 12 bases left in between. The CDR3 extends over 14 amino acids. CDR1 and CDR2 (germline): SGDLS, YYNGEE. The CDR3 region is CASSPQVRTDTQYF. DNA for the CDR3: TGTGCCAGCAGCCCCCAGGTTAGAACAGATACGCAGTATTTT.

The chain employs TRBV11-1 and TRBJ1-1; the D is unclear. Germline V gene lookup returns CDR1 SGHAT and CDR2 FQDESV (reference sequence). Trimming removed 7 bases from V and 5 bases from J, with 17 bases in between. This CDR3 is built from 14 residues. The CDR3 is CASMPPRIGTEAFF. CDR3 bases: TGTGCCAGCATGCCCCCGCGGATTGGGACTGAAGCTTTCTTT.

V is TRBV10-3 and J is TRBJ1-2; D might be TRBD1 (5 bases). Trimming removed 5 bases at V and 6 bases at J, with 16 bases between. The CDR3 is 14 amino acids. Germline CDR1 is ENHRY and CDR2 is SYGVKD. The CDR3 nucleotides read TGTGCCATCAGTCAGACAGACCAAAGCAATGGCTACACCTTC. Translation: CAISQTDQSNGYTF.

This rearrangement joins TRBV19 to TRBJ2-7; either TRBD1 or TRBD2 may supply D (5 bases each). V was shortened by 3 bases and J by 0 bases, with 15 bases between the two germline ends. The V gene's germline CDR1 is LNHDA and CDR2 SQIVND (reference sequence). The CDR3 sequence is 16 residues long. Written as DNA, the CDR3 is TGTGCCAGTAGTATCCCCAAGGGACGGAGCTCCTACGAGCAGTACTTC. Protein product: CASSIPKGRSSYEQYF.

Here the CDR3 DNA reads TGTGCCTGGAACGGGTTGGCGAGTCCCTACGAGCAGTACTTC. It yields the protein CAWNGLASPYEQYF. The chain joins TRBV30 to TRBJ2-7; no clear D. Germline CDR1 GTSNPN, CDR2 SVGIG (reference sequence). Trimming stripped 4 bases from V and 2 bases from J, with 15 bases between. CDR3 length equals 14 residues.

This sequence joins TRBV11-3 and TRBJ2-3; TRBD2 might be the D (5 bases). The V and J ends lost 5 bases and 0 bases respectively, with 12 bases between them. This CDR3 has 15 amino acids. The germline V gene encodes CDR1 SGHNT and CDR2 YENEEA. CDR3 sequence (DNA): TGTGCCAGCAGCGCAGACGGCGGGAGCACAGATACGCAGTATTTT. This translates into CASSADGGSTDTQYF.

V gene TRBV9 combines with J gene TRBJ2-6; a possible D gene is TRBD2 (5 bases). The CDR3 covers 15 residues. Germline values: CDR1 SGDLS, CDR2 YYNGEE. V was pared by 0 bases and J by 3 bases, with 7 bases between. The CDR3 region has the DNA TGTGCCAGCAGCGTAGTAGGAGGTGGGGCCAACGTCCTGACTTTC. Amino acids: CASSVVGGGANVLTF.

The chain joins TRBV7-9 to TRBJ1-4, with 7 nucleotides matching TRBD1. The CDR3 runs 12 residues. Germline-derived CDR1 and CDR2 are SEHNR and FQNEAQ (reference sequence). V dropped 5 bases and J dropped 15; count of bases not matched to a gene: 9. This chain's CDR3 is CASSQSDRVVFF. The CDR3 nucleotides read TGTGCCAGCAGCCAAAGCGACAGGGTGGTGTTTTTT.

This clone appeared once. The chain recombines TRBV28 with TRBJ2-1, with 9 bases aligning to TRBD2. The CDR3 is 15 amino acids. Trimming removed 4 bases from V and 5 bases from J; junction bases left unmatched: 6. Germline V gene data show CDR1 as MDHEN and CDR2 as SYDVKM. The CDR3 DNA sequence: TGTGCCAGCAGTTCAATAGCGGGGGAAGACAATGAGCAGTTCTTC. Amino acid sequence: CASSSIAGEDNEQFF.

V usage is TRBV2 and J usage is TRBJ2-7, with TRBD1 matching 8 bases. V was pared by 5 bases and J by 3 bases, with 9 bases of the junction left unmatched. CDR1 is SNHLY and CDR2 is FYNNEI in the germline V gene. The CDR3 spans 15 residues. The DNA of the CDR3 is TGTGCCAGCAGTCCTGGACAGGGACCTCTCTACGAGCAGTACTTC. Protein sequence: CASSPGQGPLYEQYF.

J is TRBJ1-4 and V is TRBV18; D is unresolved. V was clipped by 6 bases and J by 4 bases, with 12 bases between them. The CDR3 sequence is 14 residues long. Germline V gene sequence: CDR1 KGHSH, CDR2 LQKENI. The CDR3, as DNA: TGTGCCAGCTCTCCCAACACCGATAATGAAAAACTGTTTTTT. Translating it yields CASSPNTDNEKLFF.

V and J are TRBV6-4 and TRBJ1-2; D gene ambiguous. With 6 bases removed from V and 4 bases from J, the gap between germline ends came to 9 bases. The CDR3 runs 12 residues. In germline, CDR1 is MRHNA, CDR2 SNTAGT. CDR3 residues: CASRPLGYGYTF. For the CDR3, the DNA is TGTGCCAGCAGACCTTTGGGCTATGGCTACACCTTC.

The chain has TRBV18 and TRBJ1-5; D unresolved. Germline CDR1 reads KGHSH; CDR2 reads LQKENI. The CDR3 consists of 13 residues. Trimming shortened V by 2 bases and J by 3 bases, and 5 bases separated the two germline ends. DNA of the CDR3: TGTGCCAGCTCACCAAAGAACAATCAGCCCCAGCATTTT. Protein: CASSPKNNQPQHF.